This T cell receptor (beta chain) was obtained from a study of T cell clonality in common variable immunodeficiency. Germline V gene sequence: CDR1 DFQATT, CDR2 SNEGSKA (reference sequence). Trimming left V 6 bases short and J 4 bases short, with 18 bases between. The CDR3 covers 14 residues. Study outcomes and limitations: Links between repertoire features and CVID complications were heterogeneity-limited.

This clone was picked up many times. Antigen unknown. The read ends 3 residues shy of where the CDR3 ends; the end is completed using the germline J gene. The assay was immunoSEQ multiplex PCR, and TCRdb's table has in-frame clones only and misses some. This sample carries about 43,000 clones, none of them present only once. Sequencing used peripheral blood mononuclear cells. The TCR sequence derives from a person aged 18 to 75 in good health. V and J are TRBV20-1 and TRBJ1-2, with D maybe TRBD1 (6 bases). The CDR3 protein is CSAESGEGGYGYTF. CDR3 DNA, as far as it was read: TGCAGTGCGGAGTCAGGGGAAGGGGGCTATGGC.